This entry is about one T cell receptor (beta chain). The antigen is unknown. The CDR3 consists of 15 residues. V shed 6 bases and J 5 bases; nucleotides not matched to a gene: 9. Germline assignment: CDR1 SGHAT and CDR2 FQNNGV. The method was immunoSEQ multiplex PCR; TCRdb's version includes in-frame clones alone and lacks a portion of them. The top ten clones hold about 3.3% of a sample with some 150,000 clones, 90% of them seen once. The data were obtained in a study of T cell responses to AZD1222 COVID-19 vaccine. Findings and caveats of the study: Epitopes outside B.1.351 and B.1.1.7 mutated regions reportedly drew nearly half of spike TCRs. Recipients of AZD1222 seropositive at baseline numbered only 6 or 7.

The sequenced sample was peripheral blood, obtained 28 days after the second AZD1222 dose. The clonotype comes from an adult who received the AZD1222 COVID-19 vaccine. The V gene is TRBV11-2, the J gene TRBJ2-2, with 7 positions matching TRBD1. DNA of the CDR3: TGTGCCAGCAGTCCACTGACAGGGCGAACCGGGGAGCTGTTTTTT. This gives the protein CASSPLTGRTGELFF.